This entry concerns a single TCR beta chain. The antigen is undetermined. The data stem from a study of blood T cells in healthy people across ages. Broader study findings: Not knowing donor CMV status may have confounded expanded clonotype changes.

A J-beta primer mix and a sample-barcoded 5' primer were used in a second PCR of roughly 7 to 12 cycles. Each CDR3 protein is one row after TCRdb ran MiXCR on the 5' RACE reads. The sample holds about 1 million distinct CDR3 sequences, 40% to 55% seen once. The CDR3 consists of 15 residues. J gave up 2 bases and V 4 bases, and 7 bases lay outside the gene matches. Germline assignment: CDR1 SQVTM and CDR2 ANQGSEA. Healthy Caucasian individuals from Russia aged about 6 to 95 served as donors. Per-sample PBMC isolation yielded at least 6.5 million cells. Each sample yielded at least 5.5 micrograms of PBMC total RNA.

The chain joins TRBV29-1 to TRBJ2-5, with 10 bases aligning to TRBD2. This receptor was identified in a woman aged 55-75 years in good health. The sequencing input was blood. DNA for the CDR3: TGCAGCGTTGCCTCCTGGACTAGCGGTCAAGAGACCCAGTACTTC. Translation: CSVASWTSGQETQYF.